The 18 T cell receptor beta chains presented below share a single source sample, sequenced in a study of blood T cell repertoires in COVID-19. The protocol was immunoSEQ multiplex PCR, while the TCRdb copy is restricted to in-frame clones and leaves out a portion. The repertoire holds about 250,000 clones, 70% to 85% seen once, with roughly 10% in the top ten. Sequenced: peripheral blood. The source is a man older than 75 with acute or convalescent COVID-19.

The chain links TRBV5-1 to TRBJ1-6; the D is unclear. Germline V CDR1 and CDR2: SGHRS, YFSETQ. Between the trimmed V and J ends, which lost 0 bases and 10 bases, there was a span of 8 bases. The CDR3 runs 13 residues. CDR3 loop: CASSLAIGSPLHF. The CDR3 region has the DNA TGCGCCAGCAGCTTGGCGATTGGCTCACCCCTCCACTTT.

The chain employs TRBV2 and TRBJ1-2; 10 bases align to TRBD1. The CDR3 runs to 15 residues. Germline-derived CDR1 and CDR2 are SNHLY and FYNNEI. J lost 7 bases, V lost 5 bases, and 10 bases had no gene match. Here the CDR3 reads CASSTRTGGWRGYTF. In DNA form, the CDR3 reads TGTGCCAGCAGTACCCGGACAGGGGGATGGCGTGGCTACACCTTC.

The chain uses TRBV5-4 and TRBJ1-1; D remains unclear. The CDR3 sequence is 16 residues long. Germline-derived CDR1 and CDR2 are SGHNT and YYREEE (reference sequence). Trimming left V 4 bases short and J 5 bases short, with 21 bases between. DNA for the CDR3: TGTGCCAGCAGCCCGGGTGGGTTCGTGGGGAGGACTGAAGCTTTCTTT. Translating it yields CASSPGGFVGRTEAFF.

V is TRBV24-1 and J is TRBJ2-4; 7 bases match TRBD2. V lost 2 bases to trimming and J lost 3 bases; unmatched junction nucleotides: 6. The CDR3 runs 16 residues. Germline V CDR1 and CDR2: KGHDR, SFDVKD. The CDR3 DNA sequence: TGTGCCACCAGTGATTCGGCTGGGAGGGGCAAAAACATTCAGTACTTC. Translating it yields CATSDSAGRGKNIQYF.

The rearrangement uses TRBV28 and TRBJ1-4, with TRBD1 identical over 11 bases. Germline V CDR1 and CDR2: MDHEN, SYDVKM. The CDR3 runs to 17 residues. V lost 5 bases, J lost 8 bases, and 13 bases stayed unmatched. CDR3 sequence (DNA): TGTGCCAGCAGTCCTAAACTTGGGACAGGGGGGTTGGAAAAACTGTTTTTT. This gives the protein CASSPKLGTGGLEKLFF.

This clone was observed once. The chain joins TRBV28 to TRBJ1-4; 9 bases agree with TRBD1. The V gene end was trimmed by 5 bases and the J gene end by 7 bases; junction bases not matched to a gene: 8. The CDR3 has 15 amino acids. Germline assignment: CDR1 MDHEN and CDR2 SYDVKM. The CDR3 reads CASSPPGQGGEKLFF. CDR3 nucleotides: TGTGCCAGCAGTCCCCCGGGACAGGGAGGTGAAAAACTGTTTTTT.

This chain connects TRBV6-6 to TRBJ2-2, with TRBD1 matching 7 bases. With 7 bases clipped from V and 1 base from J, the junction kept 6 bases outside the gene matches. The CDR3 is 15 amino acids. CDR1 and CDR2 (germline): MNHNY, SVGAGI (reference sequence). CDR3 amino acids: CASTRQGRNTGELFF. In nucleotides, the CDR3 is TGTGCCAGCACTCGACAGGGTCGGAACACCGGGGAGCTGTTTTTT.

The rearrangement links TRBV5-1 to TRBJ2-1; possible D gene TRBD1, 5 bases. CDR1 and CDR2 (germline): SGHRS, YFSETQ. CDR3 length: 14 residues. Trimming removed 4 bases at V and 4 bases at J, with 12 bases between. The CDR3 DNA follows: TGCGCCAGCAGCCAGGGTCAATCTTACAATGAGCAGTTCTTC. Its translation: CASSQGQSYNEQFF.

This clone was counted once. In DNA, the CDR3 is TGTGCCAGCAGCTCCCTAGGAGGGACAGGAGCAAGGAACTATGGCTACACCTTC. Protein product: CASSSLGGTGARNYGYTF. The rearrangement links TRBV7-6 to TRBJ1-2, with TRBD1 matching over 8 bases. Germline V lookup: CDR1 SGHVS, CDR2 FNYEAQ. After removal of 4 bases from V and 2 bases from J, the junction contained 15 bases not matched to a gene. The CDR3 runs 18 residues.

J is TRBJ1-1 and V is TRBV5-1; 8 positions match TRBD1. The CDR3 sequence is 16 residues long. V was pared by 2 bases and J by 6 bases, with 12 bases of the junction left unmatched. CDR1 SGHRS and CDR2 YFSETQ come from the germline V gene. As DNA, the CDR3 is TGCGCCAGCAGCTTAGACGGTAAAGGACAGGGACCTGAAGCTTTCTTT. Its protein product is CASSLDGKGQGPEAFF.

This chain connects TRBV19 to TRBJ2-7; 7 bases agree with TRBD1. The V gene's germline CDR1 is LNHDA and CDR2 SQIVND (reference sequence). V lost 9 bases, J lost 0 bases, and 8 bases stayed unmatched. This CDR3 region has 14 residues. The CDR3 reads CASATGTVSYEQYF. CDR3 sequence (DNA): TGTGCCAGCGCAACTGGGACAGTCTCCTACGAGCAGTACTTC.

CDR3 nucleotide sequence: TGTGCCAGCAGCTCGTTGACGAGGGTGACACCCCTCCACTTT. Translated: CASSSLTRVTPLHF. The J gene is TRBJ1-6, the V gene TRBV5-5; no firm D call. The germline V gene has CDR1 SGHKS and CDR2 YYEKEE (reference sequence). The CDR3 is 14 residues long. The V gene lost 3 bases and the J gene lost 11 bases, with 15 bases spanning the gap.

The chain joins TRBV18 to TRBJ1-4; TRBD1 aligns across 7 bases. Trimming took 8 bases from V and 4 from J; bases not matched to a gene: 4. The CDR3 runs 13 residues. Germline CDR1 and CDR2: KGHSH and LQKENI. CDR3 in DNA: TGTGCCAGCAGGGGACAGTTTAATGAAAAACTGTTTTTT. Protein product: CASRGQFNEKLFF.

The chain carries TRBV21-1 and TRBJ2-5; the table's D call TRBD1 went unverified against the DNA. TRBV21-1 is a pseudogene segment. This CDR3 region has 12 residues. The CDR3 loop is CASRTSLETQYF. Here the CDR3 DNA reads TGTGCCAGCAGGACAAGTTTAGAGACCCAGTACTTC.

The CDR3 nucleotides read TGTGCCAGCAGTGAATTGTACAGCTTAAACATTCAGTACTTC. Protein product: CASSELYSLNIQYF. The chain combines TRBV6-1 with TRBJ2-4, with unresolved D. This CDR3 region has 14 residues. Germline V gene lookup returns CDR1 MNHNS and CDR2 SASEGT. V lost 2 bases to trimming and J lost 6 bases, with 11 bases between them.

V usage is TRBV6-1 and J usage is TRBJ2-3; the match to TRBD2 covers 10 bases. Germline V gene sequence: CDR1 MNHNS, CDR2 SASEGT. V shed 3 bases and J 5 bases; nucleotides not matched to a gene: 8. The CDR3 runs 16 residues. The CDR3 reads CASSDTLAGAGDTQYF. CDR3 nucleotides: TGTGCCAGCAGTGATACGCTAGCGGGAGCTGGAGATACGCAGTATTTT.

The chain employs TRBV29-1 and TRBJ1-1, with 8 bases that match TRBD1. Per germline, CDR1 SQVTM and CDR2 ANQGSEA. The CDR3 extends over 13 amino acids. Trimming took 5 bases from V and 2 from J; bases not matched to a gene: 4. The CDR3 coding sequence is TGCAGCGTTCACGGACAGGGAAACACTGAAGCTTTCTTT. It encodes CSVHGQGNTEAFF.

The chain joins TRBV18 to TRBJ2-7; the match to TRBD1 covers 7 bases. CDR1 and CDR2 from the germline V gene are KGHSH and LQKENI. V shed 3 bases and J 6 bases; nucleotides not matched to a gene: 8. This CDR3 has 14 residues. CDR3 amino acids: CASSPGRGRGEQYF. DNA for the CDR3: TGTGCCAGCTCACCGGGAAGGGGGCGCGGCGAGCAGTACTTC.